Each of the 27 T cell receptor beta chains below was sequenced from the same sample in a study of blood T cell repertoires in COVID-19. Produced via immunoSEQ multiplex PCR; TCRdb's table is partial and in-frame only. The sample carries 200,000 to 300,000 clones, about 87% recorded once. Source material: PBMCs or T cells enriched from blood (not recorded which). These receptors were obtained from a woman aged 25 to 45 with acute COVID-19.

This chain links TRBV6-5 with TRBJ1-4; D is possibly TRBD1 (6 bases). The CDR3 has 13 residues. The germline V gene has CDR1 MNHEY and CDR2 SVGAGI. V was cut by 10 bases and J by 8 bases, with 17 bases left in between. CDR3 nucleotide sequence: TGTGCCACCCCGAGTCGGGGGGGCGAAAAACTGTTTTTT. It is translated as CATPSRGGEKLFF.

The chain combines TRBV19 with TRBJ1-3; 7 positions match TRBD1. Germline CDR1 reads LNHDA; CDR2 reads SQIVND (reference sequence). Trimming at V came to 5 bases and at J to 1 base, leaving 5 bases not matched to a gene. The CDR3 has 15 residues. The CDR3 here is CASSPRTGSGNTIYF. The CDR3 DNA reads as TGTGCCAGTAGTCCCAGGACAGGATCTGGAAACACCATATATTTT.

This clone was observed a handful of times. This chain's CDR3 is CASNPGQLVYNEQFF. CDR3 sequence (DNA): TGTGCCAGCAACCCCGGACAGTTGGTTTACAATGAGCAGTTCTTC. The V call is TRBV7-2, the J call TRBJ2-1, with D possibly matching TRBD1 (6 bases). The ends were cut back, 7 bases at V and 4 bases at J, with 17 bases in the middle. The germline V gene has CDR1 SGHTA and CDR2 FQGNSA. The CDR3 is made up of 15 amino acids.

The chain recombines TRBV11-2 with TRBJ1-1; D is uncertain. This CDR3 has 15 residues. Trimming shortened V by 1 base and J by 1 base, and 10 bases separated the two germline ends. Germline lookup yields CDR1 SGHAT and CDR2 FQNNGV. DNA of the CDR3: TGTGCCAGCAGCTTAGGCCGGGTTGGGAACACTGAAGCTTTCTTT. It yields the protein CASSLGRVGNTEAFF.

The rearrangement uses TRBV12-3 or TRBV12-4 and TRBJ1-1; D ambiguous. Trimming took 3 bases from V and 3 from J, leaving 8 bases between them. The CDR3 has 13 amino acids. The CDR3 spells CASSLAHDTEAFF. Written as DNA, the CDR3 is TGTGCCAGCAGTTTGGCACATGACACTGAAGCTTTCTTT.

This clone was recorded only once. The chain combines TRBV6-5 with TRBJ2-2, with TRBD1 as a possible D gene (6 bases). The CDR3 totals 15 residues. V was clipped by 7 bases and J by 3 bases, with 15 bases between them. The V gene's germline CDR1 is MNHEY and CDR2 SVGAGI. The CDR3 DNA follows: TGTGCCAGCATTGGGGGCCCTGGAGACACCGGGGAGCTGTTTTTT. Its translation is CASIGGPGDTGELFF.

This chain joins TRBV12-3 or TRBV12-4 and TRBJ2-7; tentative D call: TRBD1 (5 bases). This CDR3 has 13 residues. V gave up 4 bases and J gave up 1 base, with 8 bases separating them. CDR3 region: CASSYSGSYEQYF. The CDR3 DNA sequence: TGTGCCAGCAGTTATTCAGGGTCCTACGAGCAGTACTTC.

The chain employs TRBV30 and TRBJ2-7, with TRBD2 as a possible D gene (6 bases). Looked up from germline, CDR1 is GTSNPN and CDR2 is SVGIG (reference sequence). The V and J ends lost 6 bases and 0 bases respectively, with 15 bases between them. CDR3 length equals 14 residues. DNA of the CDR3: TGTGCCTGCTACGGGACTGAGAGCTCCTACGAGCAGTACTTC. Its translation: CACYGTESSYEQYF. Full variable domain (missing parts from reference TRBV30 and TRBJ2-7): SQTIHQWPATLVQPVGSPLSLECTVEGTSNPNLYWYRQAAGRGLQLLFYSVGIGQISSEVPQNLSASRPQDRQFILSSKKLLLSDSGFYLCACYGTESSYEQYFGPGTRLTVT.

The chain combines TRBV7-9 with TRBJ2-7, with D tentatively TRBD1 (5 bases). CDR1 SEHNR and CDR2 FQNEAQ come from the germline V gene (reference sequence). The CDR3 is 13 amino acids. The V gene lost 4 bases and the J gene lost 1 base, with 8 bases spanning the gap. CDR3 nucleotide sequence: TGTGCCAGCAGCTCCCAGGGATCCTACGAGCAGTACTTC. It codes for CASSSQGSYEQYF.

The genes are TRBV5-4 and TRBJ1-2; D gene uncertain. Germline assignment: CDR1 SGHNT and CDR2 YYREEE (reference sequence). Trimming shortened V by 2 bases and J by 4 bases, and 12 bases separated the two germline ends. The CDR3 is made up of 14 amino acids. CDR3 sequence (DNA): TGTGCCAGCAGCTTTATTCAGCGACCCTATGGCTACACCTTC. Translation: CASSFIQRPYGYTF.

The chain couples TRBV18 to TRBJ1-4; the D gene is possibly TRBD1 (6 bases). Germline V gene sequence: CDR1 KGHSH, CDR2 LQKENI. The ends were cut back, 7 bases at V and 8 bases at J, with 14 bases in the middle. The CDR3 spans 13 residues. Here the CDR3 DNA reads TGTGCCAGCTTTGGGGGCGTGGAGGAAAAACTGTTTTTT. It is translated as CASFGGVEEKLFF.

The genes are TRBV3-1 (or the pseudogene TRBV3-2) and TRBJ1-3; D is unresolved. This CDR3 region has 14 residues. CDR1 is LGHDT and CDR2 is YNNKEL in the germline V gene (reference sequence). V dropped 4 bases and J dropped 0 bases, with 7 bases sitting between them. The CDR3 spells CASSPGYSGNTIYF. The CDR3 nucleotides read TGTGCCAGCAGCCCCGGGTACTCTGGAAACACCATATATTTT.

CDR3 nucleotide sequence: TGTGCCAGCATTCAGGACGGGACACAGCATTTT. This translates into CASIQDGTQHF. V usage is TRBV6-5 and J usage is TRBJ1-5; D possibly corresponds to TRBD1 (6 bases). CDR3 length: 11 amino acids. Germline V gene sequence: CDR1 MNHEY, CDR2 SVGAGI. Between the trimmed V and J ends, which lost 7 bases and 13 bases, there was a span of 14 bases.

The rearrangement uses TRBV5-1 and TRBJ1-2, with TRBD1 as a possible D gene (5 bases). The CDR3 has 13 amino acids. The germline gives CDR1 SGHRS, CDR2 YFSETQ. V was cut by 0 bases and J by 7 bases, with 10 bases left in between. CDR3 loop: CASSLEGPGGYTF. DNA for the CDR3: TGCGCCAGCAGCTTGGAGGGGCCCGGTGGCTACACCTTC.

This chain links TRBV3-1 (or the pseudogene TRBV3-2) with TRBJ1-2, with 7 bases matching TRBD1. Trimming took 6 bases from V and 5 from J; bases not matched to a gene: 12. The CDR3 spans 15 residues. Germline V CDR1 and CDR2: LGHDT, YNNKEL (reference sequence). The CDR3 reads CASSRGQAPGYGYTF. Here the CDR3 DNA reads TGTGCCAGCAGTCGTGGACAGGCGCCCGGTTATGGCTACACCTTC.

The chain joins TRBV3-1 (or the pseudogene TRBV3-2) to TRBJ2-1; TRBD1 matches at 8 bases. Germline-derived CDR1 and CDR2 are LGHDT and YNNKEL (reference sequence). This CDR3 contains 17 residues. The trim removed 0 bases at V and 5 bases at J, leaving 9 bases unmatched. This CDR3 is CASSQEVSDRENNEQFF. The CDR3 bases are TGTGCCAGCAGCCAAGAGGTGTCGGACAGGGAAAACAATGAGCAGTTCTTC.

The chain joins TRBV7-9 to TRBJ1-2, with 9 nucleotides matching TRBD1. CDR1 is SEHNR and CDR2 is FQNEAQ in the germline V gene (reference sequence). The CDR3 runs to 14 residues. The ends lost 1 base at V and 4 bases at J; junction bases unmatched: 1. The DNA of the CDR3 is TGTGCCAGCAGCTTAGTGGGACAGGGCTATGGCTACACCTTC. Protein product: CASSLVGQGYGYTF. The whole variable domain, filled in from reference TRBV7-9 and TRBJ1-2, reads DTGVSQNPRHKITKRGQNVTFRCDPISEHNRLYWYRQTLGQGPEFLTYFQNEAQLEKSRLLSDRFSAERPKGSFSTLEIQRTEQGDSAMYLCASSLVGQGYGYTFGSGTRLTVV.

The V call is TRBV9, the J call TRBJ1-2; D possibly corresponds to TRBD1 (6 bases). The CDR3 sequence is 14 residues long. Germline V gene sequence: CDR1 SGDLS, CDR2 YYNGEE. V was clipped by 5 bases and J by 2 bases, with 13 bases between them. The CDR3 loop is CASSEDRLNYGYTF. The CDR3 DNA reads as TGTGCCAGCAGTGAGGACAGACTAAACTATGGCTACACCTTC.

This chain uses TRBV11-3 with TRBJ2-7; 11 nucleotides line up with TRBD1. The junction had 7 bases not matched to a gene; V was cut back by 5 bases and J by 1 base. CDR3 size: 16 residues. Germline loops: CDR1 SGHNT, CDR2 YENEEA. This CDR3 is CASSLSGQGASYEQYF. The CDR3 DNA follows: TGTGCCAGCAGCCTCTCAGGACAGGGGGCATCCTACGAGCAGTACTTC.

The V and J genes are TRBV7-8 and TRBJ2-1; 9 bases are shared with TRBD2. The junction had 11 bases not matched to a gene; V was cut back by 2 bases and J by 0 bases. Germline CDR1 is SGHVS and CDR2 is FQNEAQ. This CDR3 spans 19 amino acids. CDR3: CASSLTLAGAGSSYNEQFF. CDR3 sequence (DNA): TGTGCCAGCAGCTTAACCTTAGCGGGGGCCGGTAGCTCCTACAATGAGCAGTTCTTC.

This rearrangement joins TRBV7-9 to TRBJ2-1; 9 positions agree with TRBD1. Germline lookup yields CDR1 SEHNR and CDR2 FQNEAQ (reference sequence). V trimming: 5 bases; J trimming: 3 bases; junction bases outside the gene matches: 8. This CDR3 is built from 16 residues. CDR3 DNA: TGTGCCAGCAGCATCCCCCGGGACAGGGTCTACAATGAGCAGTTCTTC. Protein product: CASSIPRDRVYNEQFF.

V and J are TRBV7-8 and TRBJ2-2, with a tentative D call TRBD2 (6 bases). CDR1 and CDR2 from the germline V gene are SGHVS and FQNEAQ. The ends were cut back, 1 base at V and 7 bases at J, with 10 bases in the middle. The CDR3 covers 14 residues. The chain's CDR3 is CASSLVGGIGELFF. As DNA, the CDR3 is TGTGCCAGCAGCTTAGTCGGGGGTATCGGGGAGCTGTTTTTT.

J is TRBJ1-5 and V is TRBV27; TRBD1 aligns across 7 bases. Per germline, CDR1 MNHEY and CDR2 SMNVEV (reference sequence). The CDR3 consists of 13 residues. With 3 bases clipped from V and 6 bases from J, the junction kept 2 bases outside the gene matches. The CDR3 sequence: CASSFNRGQPQHF. For the CDR3, the DNA is TGTGCCAGCAGTTTCAACAGGGGTCAGCCCCAGCATTTT.

The chain is built from TRBV7-9 and TRBJ1-2; D not certain. V was shortened by 4 bases and J by 6 bases, with 24 bases between the two germline ends. Per germline, CDR1 SEHNR and CDR2 FQNEAQ (reference sequence). This CDR3 contains 17 residues. The CDR3 coding sequence is TGTGCCAGCAGCTCCAACGCGGGCGGGCTCCTTTGGGATGGCTACACCTTC. It specifies CASSSNAGGLLWDGYTF. The full variable domain, with the rest looked up from reference TRBV7-9 and TRBJ1-2, is DTGVSQNPRHKITKRGQNVTFRCDPISEHNRLYWYRQTLGQGPEFLTYFQNEAQLEKSRLLSDRFSAERPKGSFSTLEIQRTEQGDSAMYLCASSSNAGGLLWDGYTFGSGTRLTVV.

This clone was seen more than once but under ten times. The J gene is TRBJ1-2, the V gene TRBV5-1; 8 bases are a match to TRBD1. The CDR3 extends over 15 amino acids. CDR1 and CDR2 from the germline V gene are SGHRS and YFSETQ. With V trimmed by 1 base and J by 1 base, 3 bases remained unmatched. The CDR3, as DNA: TGCGCCAGCAGCTTGACAGGGGGGTTTAACTATGGCTACACCTTC. Encoded protein: CASSLTGGFNYGYTF.

This chain uses TRBV7-6 with TRBJ2-2, with 9 bases aligning to TRBD1. This CDR3 contains 14 residues. Unmatched junction bases numbered 3, after V lost 5 bases and J lost 5 bases. Looked up from germline, CDR1 is SGHVS and CDR2 is FNYEAQ. In DNA, the CDR3 is TGTGCCAGCAGCAACAGGGGGCCAACCGGGGAGCTGTTTTTT. Amino acids: CASSNRGPTGELFF.

The rearrangement links TRBV12-3 or TRBV12-4 to TRBJ1-3; D is perhaps TRBD1 (5 bases). V lost 7 bases to trimming and J lost 8 bases, with 15 bases between them. There are 13 residues in the CDR3. CDR3 nucleotide sequence: TGTGCCAGCACCTGGGACCGGGGGGACACCATATATTTT. Translating gives CASTWDRGDTIYF.